This T cell receptor beta chain was identified in a study of response to subunit inactivated influenza vaccine. Study-level results: With each seasonal influenza vaccination, the authors suggested, few new T cells are recruited.

This clonotype showed up many times. Its antigen is still unknown. The germline V gene encodes CDR1 DFQATT and CDR2 SNEGSKA (reference sequence). Trimming removed 0 bases from V and 4 bases from J; junction bases left unmatched: 8. There are 15 residues in the CDR3. TCRdb re-called the RT-PCR reads with MiXCR, one entry per CDR3 protein. The sample shows roughly 290,000 distinct CDR3 sequences, around a fifth of them seen only once. This receptor was obtained from a man aged 50-75 years who received an inactivated influenza vaccine. The chain couples TRBV20-1 to TRBJ1-2; TRBD1 aligns across 7 bases. Material: PBMCs from blood, obtained 21 months after vaccination. The CDR3 spells CSARDPRQGGYGYTF. Here the CDR3 DNA reads TGCAGTGCTAGAGATCCGAGACAGGGTGGCTATGGCTACACCTTC.